Listed below are T cell receptor beta chains from one sample, sequenced in a study of cytomegalovirus exposure and HLA in healthy donors. The protocol was immunoSEQ multiplex PCR, while the TCRdb copy is restricted to in-frame clones and leaves out a portion. The data show approximately 46,000 clones, with 72% seen just once and approximately 6.8% held by the top ten. Material for sequencing was PBMCs. The origin of the receptors is a man aged 30 to 39 in good health and CMV-seronegative. Each CDR3 is given with its conserved first and last residue. Each record gives: CDR3 length, V gene, J gene, CDR3 protein.

cdr3_length: 13; v_call: TRBV7-6; j_call: TRBJ2-7; cdr3_aa: CASSTGPNYEQYF
cdr3_length: 14; v_call: TRBV4-1; j_call: TRBJ2-3; cdr3_aa: CASKGLAGPDTQYF
cdr3_length: 16; v_call: TRBV5-6; j_call: TRBJ1-5; cdr3_aa: CASSPWRGDGNQPQHF
cdr3_length: 18; v_call: TRBV5-4; j_call: TRBJ1-3; cdr3_aa: CASSFGPLGARSGNTIYF
cdr3_length: 15; v_call: TRBV4-1; j_call: TRBJ2-5; cdr3_aa: CASSQEQGAEETQYF
cdr3_length: 20; v_call: TRBV12-5; j_call: TRBJ2-4; cdr3_aa: CASGLVRWLQGIIAKNIQYF
cdr3_length: 15; v_call: TRBV19; j_call: TRBJ2-7; cdr3_aa: CASGRLAGGLYEQYF
cdr3_length: 14; v_call: TRBV5-4; j_call: TRBJ1-2; cdr3_aa: CASSTTGNLYGYTF
cdr3_length: 15; v_call: TRBV6-5; j_call: TRBJ1-5; cdr3_aa: CARCPGHLSNQPQHF
cdr3_length: 14; v_call: TRBV6-5; j_call: TRBJ2-7; cdr3_aa: CASSESGAKYEQYF
cdr3_length: 15; v_call: TRBV5-1; j_call: TRBJ1-2; cdr3_aa: CASSLAGTEVNGYTF
cdr3_length: 13; v_call: TRBV5-1; j_call: TRBJ1-2; cdr3_aa: CAGDDGQGYGYTF
cdr3_length: 17; v_call: TRBV15; j_call: TRBJ2-7; cdr3_aa: CATSRDWFDRGFYEQYF
cdr3_length: 17; v_call: TRBV4-2; j_call: TRBJ2-5; cdr3_aa: CASSQDQGTGTKETQYF
cdr3_length: 12; v_call: TRBV7-9; j_call: TRBJ2-3; cdr3_aa: CASSPQSDTQYF
cdr3_length: 12; v_call: TRBV14; j_call: TRBJ2-1; cdr3_aa: CASREYGSEQFF
cdr3_length: 15; v_call: TRBV6-1; j_call: TRBJ2-2; cdr3_aa: CASSEPGQVFGELFF
cdr3_length: 17; v_call: TRBV5-6; j_call: TRBJ2-2; cdr3_aa: CASSLDRQGVNTGELFF
cdr3_length: 15; v_call: TRBV15; j_call: TRBJ2-7; cdr3_aa: CATSRARDRSYEQYF
cdr3_length: 18; v_call: TRBV10-3; j_call: TRBJ2-2; cdr3_aa: CAIRAGPGLAGFTGELFF
cdr3_length: 13; v_call: TRBV30; j_call: TRBJ2-7; cdr3_aa: CARTGTGTSEQYF
cdr3_length: 16; v_call: TRBV15; j_call: TRBJ2-2; cdr3_aa: CATSIGRRLSTGELFF
cdr3_length: 15; v_call: TRBV12-5; j_call: TRBJ1-1; cdr3_aa: CASGLVWGVNTEAFF
cdr3_length: 14; v_call: TRBV27; j_call: TRBJ2-7; cdr3_aa: CASSLGTLPYEQYF
cdr3_length: 13; v_call: TRBV6-7; j_call: TRBJ1-2; cdr3_aa: CASSYLNRGGYTF
cdr3_length: 13; v_call: TRBV5-4; j_call: TRBJ1-1; cdr3_aa: CASSSGQVNEAFF
cdr3_length: 14; v_call: TRBV7-8; j_call: TRBJ1-1; cdr3_aa: CASRRGQGPTEAFF
cdr3_length: 14; v_call: TRBV30; j_call: TRBJ1-4; cdr3_aa: CAWRPGQLGEKLFF
cdr3_length: 15; v_call: TRBV6-1; j_call: TRBJ2-5; cdr3_aa: CASSEGTGGGETQYF
cdr3_length: 15; v_call: TRBV15; j_call: TRBJ2-5; cdr3_aa: CATSRDGTGSETQYF
cdr3_length: 15; v_call: TRBV6-1; j_call: TRBJ1-5; cdr3_aa: CASRPTGGINQPQHF
cdr3_length: 13; v_call: TRBV7-6; j_call: TRBJ2-1; cdr3_aa: CASKAPIGDEQFF
cdr3_length: 11; v_call: TRBV30; j_call: TRBJ2-7; cdr3_aa: CAWSQGFEQYF
cdr3_length: 15; v_call: TRBV5-1; j_call: TRBJ1-4; cdr3_aa: CASSLKGLGVEKLFF
cdr3_length: 15; v_call: TRBV2; j_call: TRBJ1-5; cdr3_aa: CASSAGSGGNQPQHF
cdr3_length: 15; v_call: TRBV5-8; j_call: TRBJ2-7; cdr3_aa: CASSLEGAKISEQYF
cdr3_length: 14; v_call: TRBV5-1; j_call: TRBJ2-2; cdr3_aa: CASTQGAVTGELFF
cdr3_length: 16; v_call: TRBV19; j_call: TRBJ2-3; cdr3_aa: CASSKLAGGGTDTQYF
cdr3_length: 14; v_call: TRBV7-2; j_call: TRBJ2-7; cdr3_aa: CASSQRLVSYEQYF
cdr3_length: 13; v_call: TRBV2; j_call: TRBJ1-1; cdr3_aa: CASRADMNTEAFF
cdr3_length: 13; v_call: TRBV21-1; j_call: TRBJ1-1; cdr3_aa: CASSKAMETEAFF
cdr3_length: 17; v_call: TRBV18; j_call: TRBJ2-5; cdr3_aa: CASSPLTSGSLRETQYF
cdr3_length: 13; v_call: TRBV19; j_call: TRBJ1-1; cdr3_aa: CASSIQQNTEAFF
cdr3_length: 16; v_call: TRBV6-4; j_call: TRBJ2-3; cdr3_aa: CASSDSRLTPLDTQYF
cdr3_length: 14; v_call: TRBV5-6; j_call: TRBJ2-7; cdr3_aa: CASKSRGAPYEQYF
cdr3_length: 12; v_call: TRBV6-5; j_call: TRBJ2-5; cdr3_aa: CATMTGQETQYF
cdr3_length: 15; v_call: TRBV9; j_call: TRBJ1-1; cdr3_aa: CASSVERVGISEAFF
cdr3_length: 18; v_call: TRBV27; j_call: TRBJ2-3; cdr3_aa: CASSLTSGSFVRTDTQYF